This T cell receptor (beta chain) was profiled in a study of CD8 T cells in Susac syndrome. Random hexamers primed reverse transcription of about 0.5 to 1 ug RNA. TCRdb called the immunoSEQ multiplex PCR reads again in MiXCR, with one record for every CDR3 protein. Of some 110,000 distinct CDR3 sequences listed, around 94% are singletons. In its sample, this clonotype was seen once. V was trimmed by 5 bases and J by 4 bases, leaving 10 bases between them. The V gene's germline CDR1 is SGHKS and CDR2 YYEKEE (reference sequence). The CDR3 spans 13 residues. This TCR was sampled from a human donor in good health. This chain uses TRBV5-5 with TRBJ1-5; D remains unclear. The sample was CD4+ T cells from PBMCs. CDR3 DNA sequence: TGTGCCAGCAGTTCCGGACCAAATCAGCCCCAGCATTTT. It encodes CASSSGPNQPQHF.